The rows below give T cell receptor beta chains drawn from one sample of a study of blood T cell repertoires in COVID-19. The table came from immunoSEQ multiplex PCR; TCRdb's copy has only in-frame clones and leaves some out. The sample yields some 140,000 clones, roughly 78% seen once. Sequencing used peripheral blood. These receptors all come from an elderly man with acute or convalescent COVID-19. The CDR3 runs from the conserved cysteine through the conserved F or W. A D gene is named only where the DNA matches it firmly. Expanded clones get a size class; other rows say once, few or many, or leave the size out.

TRBD1	TRBV5-1	.	TRBJ1-2	CASSLQGKVDYGYTF	TGCGCCAGCAGCTTACAGGGGAAGGTTGACTATGGCTACACCTTC
.	TRBV25-1	.	TRBJ1-2	CATQMGGVSGYTF	TGTGCCACCCAAATGGGGGGGGTGTCTGGCTACACCTTC
.	TRBV6-4	.	TRBJ1-1	CASSLLPGVTEAFF	TGTGCCAGCAGCCTTTTACCAGGGGTAACTGAAGCTTTCTTT
.	TRBV7-2	.	TRBJ2-5	CASSPRDQETQYF	TGTGCCAGCAGCCCCCGGGACCAAGAGACCCAGTACTTC
TRBD2	TRBV2	few	TRBJ2-5	CATRGLANQETQYF	TGTGCCACCCGGGGACTAGCGAACCAAGAGACCCAGTACTTC
TRBD1	TRBV2	.	TRBJ2-7	CASSDRGYEQYF	TGTGCCAGCAGTGACAGGGGGTACGAGCAGTACTTC
.	TRBV7-8	.	TRBJ2-7	CASSQGPSAGANSYEQYF	TGTGCCAGCAGTCAGGGACCGTCCGCGGGGGCTAACTCCTACGAGCAGTACTTC
.	TRBV12-5	.	TRBJ1-5	CASVPWGSNQPQHF	TGTGCTAGTGTCCCGTGGGGCAGCAATCAGCCCCAGCATTTT
.	TRBV7-3	.	TRBJ2-3	CASSAGTGTDTQYF	TGTGCCAGCAGCGCAGGGACTGGCACAGATACGCAGTATTTT
TRBD1	TRBV7-9	.	TRBJ2-5	CASSFGTGGETQYF	TGTGCCAGCAGCTTTGGGACAGGGGGAGAGACCCAGTACTTC
.	TRBV7-9	.	TRBJ1-2	CASSLDGIGYTF	TGTGCCAGCAGCTTAGACGGGATTGGCTACACCTTC
.	TRBV29-1	.	TRBJ2-5	CSVERGGGETQYF	TGCAGCGTTGAACGGGGAGGGGGAGAGACCCAGTACTTC
TRBD2	TRBV28	.	TRBJ2-3	CASGGGWSDTQYF	TGTGCCTCCGGCGGGGGATGGTCAGATACGCAGTATTTT
.	TRBV7-3	.	TRBJ2-2	CASSLDPGTGELFF	TGTGCCAGCAGCCTCGACCCGGGGACCGGGGAGCTGTTTTTT
.	TRBV10-1	.	TRBJ2-2	CASSDPLKNTGELFF	TGCGCCAGCAGTGATCCCCTTAAGAACACCGGGGAGCTGTTTTTT
.	TRBV29-1	many	TRBJ1-1	CSVERGATEAFF	TGCAGCGTTGAACGCGGGGCTACTGAAGCTTTCTTT
.	TRBV11-2	.	TRBJ1-2	CASSFNGDGYTF	TGTGCCAGCAGCTTCAACGGGGATGGCTACACCTTC
TRBD1	TRBV24-1	.	TRBJ1-2	CATSDGTGNYGYTF	TGTGCCACCAGTGACGGGACAGGGAACTATGGCTACACCTTC
TRBD1	TRBV5-1	.	TRBJ1-4	CASSLGQGGGEKLFF	TGCGCCAGCAGCTTGGGACAGGGCGGAGGTGAAAAACTGTTTTTT
.	TRBV6-2/TRBV6-3	.	TRBJ2-5	CASSYPGIETQYF	TGTGCCAGCAGTTACCCGGGGATCGAGACCCAGTACTTC
TRBD1	TRBV6-5	.	TRBJ1-1	CASCRDRPRDTEAFF	TGTGCCAGTTGCCGGGACAGGCCCCGGGACACTGAAGCTTTCTTT
.	TRBV12-3/TRBV12-4	.	TRBJ1-2	CASSKTDYGYTF	TGTGCCAGCAGTAAAACGGACTATGGCTACACCTTC
TRBD1	TRBV5-1	.	TRBJ2-5	CASSQQGAWEETQYF	TGCGCCAGCAGTCAACAGGGGGCATGGGAAGAGACCCAGTACTTC
.	TRBV9	.	TRBJ1-1	CASSLNWGGRQAFF	TGTGCCAGCAGCCTCAATTGGGGGGGGCGCCAGGCTTTCTTT